This TCR beta chain was recovered during a study of blood T cell repertoires in COVID-19. Background on the study: Some COVID-19 samples were acute and others convalescent; all came from the United States, Italy and Spain. T cells, B-cell-depleted T cells, or PBMCs provided the cDNA or gDNA that served as material.

Per the original methods: Scientists estimated how many nucleated cells there were by amplifying reference gene primers. The table came from immunoSEQ multiplex PCR; TCRdb's copy has only in-frame clones and leaves some out. That table furnishes V, J and clone size, whereas the DNA furnished D and trimming. The sample lists 70,000 or so clones; around three quarters were seen once. The TCR comes from a human donor in a cohort sampled during active COVID-19. Sequencing was performed on peripheral blood.

The DNA for the CDR3 is TGTGCCAGCAGTTCCGCCCCGTTGACTAGCGGGCAGTACGAGCAGTACTTC. This encodes CASSSAPLTSGQYEQYF. V and J are TRBV28 and TRBJ2-7; 10 nucleotides align to TRBD2. The germline V gene has CDR1 MDHEN and CDR2 SYDVKM. V lost 4 bases to trimming and J lost 4 bases; unmatched junction nucleotides: 13. The CDR3 is 17 residues long.